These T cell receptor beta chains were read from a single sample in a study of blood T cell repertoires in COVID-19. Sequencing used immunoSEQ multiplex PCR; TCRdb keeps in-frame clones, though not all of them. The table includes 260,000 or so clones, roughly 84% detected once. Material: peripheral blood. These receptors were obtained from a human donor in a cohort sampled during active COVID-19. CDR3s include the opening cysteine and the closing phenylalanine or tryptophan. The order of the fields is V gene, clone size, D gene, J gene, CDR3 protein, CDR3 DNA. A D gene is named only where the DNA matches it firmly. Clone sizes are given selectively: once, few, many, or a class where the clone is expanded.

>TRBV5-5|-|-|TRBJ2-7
CASSLVAYEQYF
TGTGCCAGCAGCTTGGTAGCCTACGAGCAGTACTTC
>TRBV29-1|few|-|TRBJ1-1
CSVEQGITEAFF
TGCAGCGTTGAACAGGGTATTACTGAAGCTTTCTTT
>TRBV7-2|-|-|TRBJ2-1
CASSLTRSSYNEQFF
TGTGCCAGCAGCCTCACTAGGAGCTCCTACAATGAGCAGTTCTTC
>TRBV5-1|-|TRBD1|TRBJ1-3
CASSLNRGVSGNTIYF
TGCGCCAGCAGCTTGAACAGGGGGGTCTCTGGAAACACCATATATTTT
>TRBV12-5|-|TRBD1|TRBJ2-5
CASGLSGGGRETQYF
TGTGCTAGTGGTTTGTCAGGGGGCGGGCGAGAGACCCAGTACTTC
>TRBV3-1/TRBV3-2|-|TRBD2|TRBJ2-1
CASSRGLAGGYNEQFF
TGTGCCAGCAGCCGAGGACTAGCGGGGGGTTACAATGAGCAGTTCTTC
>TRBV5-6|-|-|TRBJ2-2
CASSFGLNTGELFF
TGTGCCAGCAGCTTTGGGCTTAACACCGGGGAGCTGTTTTTT
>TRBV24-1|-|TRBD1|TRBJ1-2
CATSDGGQGDGYTF
TGTGCCACCAGTGATGGGGGACAGGGAGATGGCTACACCTTC
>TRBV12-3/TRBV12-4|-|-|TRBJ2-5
CASSGTRPGQYF
TGTGCCAGCAGTGGGACAAGGCCGGGCCAGTACTTC
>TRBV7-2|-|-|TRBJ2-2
CASSWGPTTGELFF
TGTGCCAGCAGTTGGGGGCCCACCACCGGGGAGCTGTTTTTT
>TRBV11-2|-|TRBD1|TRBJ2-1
CASSLQPGQEQFF
TGTGCCAGCAGCCTACAGCCGGGACAGGAGCAGTTCTTC
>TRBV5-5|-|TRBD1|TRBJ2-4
CASSGTGGGNIQYF
TGTGCCAGCAGCGGGACAGGGGGCGGTAACATTCAGTACTTC
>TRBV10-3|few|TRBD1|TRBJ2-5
CAISEGTGGVWETQYF
TGTGCCATCAGTGAGGGCACAGGGGGCGTTTGGGAGACCCAGTACTTC
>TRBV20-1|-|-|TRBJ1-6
CSASQSSSPLHF
TGCAGTGCTAGTCAGTCTTCTTCACCCCTCCACTTT
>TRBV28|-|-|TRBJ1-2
CASSFAEIYGYTF
TGTGCCAGCAGTTTCGCAGAAATCTATGGCTACACCTTC
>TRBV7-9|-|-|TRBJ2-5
CASSLALETQYF
TGTGCCAGCAGCTTAGCTCTGGAGACCCAGTACTTC
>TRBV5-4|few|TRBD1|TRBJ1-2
CASIGTGINYGYTF
TGTGCCAGCATTGGGACAGGGATAAACTATGGCTACACCTTC
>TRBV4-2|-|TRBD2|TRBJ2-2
CASSQAGGPAGELFF
TGTGCCAGCAGCCAAGCGGGGGGGCCCGCCGGGGAGCTGTTTTTT
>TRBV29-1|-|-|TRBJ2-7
CSVGQINNYEQYF
TGCAGCGTTGGCCAGATAAACAACTACGAGCAGTACTTC
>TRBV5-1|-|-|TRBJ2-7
CASSLAQGGYYEQYF
TGCGCCAGCAGCTTGGCTCAGGGGGGCTACTACGAGCAGTACTTC
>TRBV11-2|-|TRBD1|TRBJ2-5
CASSQGTGTGGVGETQYF
TGTGCCAGCAGCCAGGGGACCGGGACAGGGGGCGTTGGAGAGACCCAGTACTTC
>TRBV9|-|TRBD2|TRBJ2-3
CASSARLAGGDTQYF
TGTGCCAGCAGCGCAAGACTAGCGGGAGGGGATACGCAGTATTTT
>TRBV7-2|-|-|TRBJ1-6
CASSRNRDLISPLHF
TGTGCCAGCAGCCGGAACAGGGACCTAATTTCACCCCTCCACTTT
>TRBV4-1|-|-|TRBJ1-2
CASRGLDYGYTF
TGCGCCAGCAGGGGACTAGACTATGGCTACACCTTC
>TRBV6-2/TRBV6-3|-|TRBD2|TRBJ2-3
CASSSSGSDTQYF
TGTGCCAGCAGTTCTAGCGGGAGTGATACGCAGTATTTT
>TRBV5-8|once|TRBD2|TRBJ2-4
CASSLAGANIQYF
TGTGCCAGCAGCTTAGCGGGAGCCAACATTCAGTACTTC
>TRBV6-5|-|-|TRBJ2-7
CASSFRGAGYEQYF
TGTGCCAGCAGTTTCAGGGGAGCTGGATACGAGCAGTACTTC
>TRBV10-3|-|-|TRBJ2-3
CAISETALSTDTQYF
TGTGCCATCAGTGAGACAGCTCTCAGCACAGATACGCAGTATTTT
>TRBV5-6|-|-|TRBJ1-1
CASSPIDKNTEAFF
TGTGCCAGCAGCCCCATCGACAAGAACACTGAAGCTTTCTTT
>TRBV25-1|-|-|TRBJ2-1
CASSDQRLSSYNEQFF
TGTGCCAGCAGTGATCAGCGGCTTAGCTCCTACAATGAGCAGTTCTTC
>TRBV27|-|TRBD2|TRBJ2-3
CASLQRGTSGIMQYF
TGTGCCAGTCTACAAAGGGGGACTAGCGGGATTATGCAGTATTTT
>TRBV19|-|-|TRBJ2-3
CASGDSRGDTQYF
TGTGCCAGTGGAGACAGTCGAGGAGATACGCAGTATTTT
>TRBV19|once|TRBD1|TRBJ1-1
CASRDSGGLAEAFF
TGTGCCAGTAGGGATTCAGGGGGCCTAGCTGAAGCTTTCTTT
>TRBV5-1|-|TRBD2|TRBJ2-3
CASSLANGAGGPPDTQYF
TGCGCCAGCAGCTTGGCCAATGGGGCGGGAGGGCCTCCGGATACGCAGTATTTT
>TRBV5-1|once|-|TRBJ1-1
CASSLAGNTEAFF
TGCGCCAGCAGCTTGGCGGGGAACACTGAAGCTTTCTTT
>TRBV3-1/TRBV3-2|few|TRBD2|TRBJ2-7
CASSRASGPYEQYF
TGTGCCAGCAGCCGGGCTAGCGGGCCCTACGAGCAGTACTTC
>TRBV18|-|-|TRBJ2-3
CASSLGGGTDTQYF
TGTGCCAGCTCACTCGGCGGGGGCACAGATACGCAGTATTTT
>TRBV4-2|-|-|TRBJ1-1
CASSQARGTEAFF
TGTGCCAGCAGCCAAGCCCGCGGCACTGAAGCTTTCTTT
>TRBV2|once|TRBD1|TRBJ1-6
CASKGQGDSPLHF
TGTGCCAGCAAAGGACAGGGGGATTCACCCCTCCACTTT
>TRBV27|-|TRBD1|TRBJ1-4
CASSLDRVEKLFF
TGTGCCAGCAGTTTAGACAGGGTAGAAAAACTGTTTTTT
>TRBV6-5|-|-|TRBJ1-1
CASSRREGTEAFF
TGTGCCAGCAGTCGCAGGGAGGGCACTGAAGCTTTCTTT
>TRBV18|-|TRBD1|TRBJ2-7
CASSLQRDRANEQYF
TGTGCCAGCTCACTACAGAGGGACAGGGCCAACGAGCAGTACTTC
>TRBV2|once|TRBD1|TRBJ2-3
CASRDVGDRLF
TGTGCCAGCAGGGATGTCGGGGACAGGCTTTTT
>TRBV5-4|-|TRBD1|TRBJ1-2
CASSFGTELLGYTF
TGTGCCAGCAGCTTCGGGACAGAACTTCTTGGCTACACCTTC
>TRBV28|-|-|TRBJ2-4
CASIDAVRNIQYF
TGTGCCAGCATCGACGCGGTTCGGAACATTCAGTACTTC
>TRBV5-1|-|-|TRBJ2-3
CASSLPSTQRTDTQYF
TGCGCCAGCAGCTTACCTAGCACCCAAAGGACAGATACGCAGTATTTT
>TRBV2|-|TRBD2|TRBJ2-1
CASIQGLAGGRRRNEQFF
TGTGCCAGCATCCAAGGACTAGCGGGAGGCCGCCGTCGCAATGAGCAGTTCTTC
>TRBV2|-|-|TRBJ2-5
CASIRGGETQYF
TGTGCCAGCATCAGAGGGGGAGAGACCCAGTACTTC
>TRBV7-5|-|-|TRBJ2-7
CARSTGLAVSSYEQYF
TGTGCCAGAAGCACCGGACTAGCGGTTAGCTCCTACGAGCAGTACTTC
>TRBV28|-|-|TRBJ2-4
CASSSSGLVKNIQYF
TGTGCCAGCAGTTCCTCTGGGCTCGTCAAAAACATTCAGTACTTC
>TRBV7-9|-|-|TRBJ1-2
CASSSEDYGYTF
TGTGCCAGCAGCTCGGAGGACTATGGCTACACCTTC
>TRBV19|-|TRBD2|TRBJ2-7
CASSIGRGYEQYF
TGTGCCAGTAGTATCGGGAGGGGCTACGAGCAGTACTTC
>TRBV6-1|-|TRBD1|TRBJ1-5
CASSDAGGGGKPQHF
TGTGCCAGCAGTGATGCCGGAGGAGGGGGCAAGCCCCAGCATTTT